This T cell receptor beta chain was recorded in a study of T cells in Graves' hyperthyroidism and ophthalmopathy (dated by TCRdb to the late 2010s). Regarding the research as a whole: A discovery cohort of about 95 patients, roughly 40 with Graves' ophthalmopathy and fewer than 65 with stable Graves' hyperthyroidism, was used to find distinguishing TCR V-J signatures. Prospective prediction of ophthalmopathy was tested in an independent validation cohort of 18 to 20 hyperthyroidism patients and 15 to 17 patients who later progressed to ophthalmopathy. The 100 discovery patients were randomly split 7:3 into training and test sets. Thyroid tissue and blood T-cell repertoires from about 6 Graves' hyperthyroidism patients were also compared in the study. After sampling, hyperthyroidism patients received methimazole starting at 30 mg daily, and ophthalmopathy patients received high-dose intravenous methylprednisolone. The paper reports TCR Vbeta CDR3 sequencing of roughly 140 peripheral blood samples: 43 ophthalmopathy, 75 to 80 hyperthyroidism and about 17 progressor patients.

This clonotype was counted ten times or more. This receptor's antigen is unknown. Per-base qualities were not stored, and no clone one base away is much larger. The CDR3 sequence holds 15 residues, the cysteine and phenylalanine included. Only CDR3 DNA remains: 45 bases, in frame from the first base. The junction carries 14 bases between V and J, which are trimmed by 0 bases and 6 bases respectively. Exclusion was applied to patients with uncontrolled infections, other autoimmune diseases, pregnancy or lactation. Diagnoses were based on clinical symptoms, serum thyroxine and TRAb, thyroid ultrasound and orbital computed tomography. Total RNA was extracted with Trizol reagent, and quality was checked on an Agilent 2100 Bioanalyzer. Amplification of TCR beta CDR3 regions was carried out from RNA transcripts. The first round of RT-PCR for the TCR CDR3 was performed with the HTBI primer set and the Qiagen OneStep RT-PCR kit. A second multiplex PCR round built the libraries, followed by size selection and purification. Libraries were sequenced paired-end with 100 bp reads on an Illumina HiSeq2000. The published analysis was carried out like this. SOAPnuke was used to process the raw data, throwing out any read that contained adapters or uncalled bases, had a mean Phred below 15, or lacked an exact constant-primer or identifier match. COPE v1.2.5 was used to merge the high-quality paired reads, and each unique nucleotide sequence was defined as a clonotype. Clonotypes were aligned to IMGT TRBV, TRBD and TRBJ reference segments using MiTCR v1.1. Only V-J combinations with frequency above 0.0001, covering 98% to 99.2% of repertoires, were analysed. The TCS score was defined as F50 (clonal expansion) divided by E x V (chaos), with BLOSUM62-based TCRdist calculated between CDR3 peptides within each V-J. Welch's t-statistics and random forest reduced around 510 V-J features to 13, which were used in a naive Bayes classifier (R e1071). The Morisita-Horn index was used to measure how similar the thyroid and blood repertoires were. The public reads were reprocessed in TCRdb via fastp at Q25 and MiXCR, keeping in-frame beta chains. Rows merge per CDR3 protein into single entries with the most common DNA and genes. The authors' filters were not applied to this entry. This sample gives 490,000 or so distinct CDR3 sequences in total; 40% to 50% of them show up just once. The ten largest clones add up to 44% of the sample.

Study-level results and caveats: A 13 V-J signature model separated ophthalmopathy from stable hyperthyroidism, with approximately 86% sensitivity and 81% to 82% specificity in cross-validation and 80%/75% in testing. In validation, the model predicted progression to ophthalmopathy with about 71% sensitivity and 72.22% specificity, a median of approximately 6.7 months before onset. Blood samples also contained most of the expanded thyroid clonotypes (frequency above 0.001), which suggests that blood repertoires may reflect thyroid immune responses. Sample size was not statistically predetermined, and investigators were not blinded to group allocation.

The sample was peripheral blood or thyroid tissue (not recorded which). The clonotype comes from an adult woman with Graves' disease, either hyperthyroidism or ophthalmopathy (not recorded which). The chain joins TRBV12-3 or TRBV12-4 to TRBJ1-2, with an unclear D gene assignment. The bases are TGTGCCAGCAGTTTAGCGCTAGCCGGCATCAATGGCTACACCTTC. This is translated as CASSLALAGINGYTF.